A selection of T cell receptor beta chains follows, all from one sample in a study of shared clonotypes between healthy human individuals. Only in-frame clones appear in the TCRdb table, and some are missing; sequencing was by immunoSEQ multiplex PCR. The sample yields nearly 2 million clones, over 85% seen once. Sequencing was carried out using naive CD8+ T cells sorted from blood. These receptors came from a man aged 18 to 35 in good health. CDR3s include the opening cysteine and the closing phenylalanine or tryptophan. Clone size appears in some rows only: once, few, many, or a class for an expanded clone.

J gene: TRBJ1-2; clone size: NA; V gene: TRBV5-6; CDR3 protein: CASTPYPDRINYGYTF
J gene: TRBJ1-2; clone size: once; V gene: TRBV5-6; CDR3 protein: CASSLQGSLPINYGYTF
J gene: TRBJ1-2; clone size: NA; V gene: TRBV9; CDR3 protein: CASSPPREGAYGYTF
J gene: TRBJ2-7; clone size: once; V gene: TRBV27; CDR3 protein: CASSPMGGGYLGQYF
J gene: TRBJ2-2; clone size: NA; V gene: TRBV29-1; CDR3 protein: CSVVGQGRAGELFF
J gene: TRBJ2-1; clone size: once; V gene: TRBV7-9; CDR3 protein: CASPGLGSSYNEQFF
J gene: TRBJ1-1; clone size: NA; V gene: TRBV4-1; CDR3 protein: CASSHIYGDTEAFF
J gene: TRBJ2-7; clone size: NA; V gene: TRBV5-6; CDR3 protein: CASSWDRDEQYF
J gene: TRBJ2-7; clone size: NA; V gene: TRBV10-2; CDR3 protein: CASSESAGYEQYF
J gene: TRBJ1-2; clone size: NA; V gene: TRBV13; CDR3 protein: CASTDGQGKLSGYTF
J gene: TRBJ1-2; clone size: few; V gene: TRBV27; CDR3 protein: CASSLAGTGSGYTF
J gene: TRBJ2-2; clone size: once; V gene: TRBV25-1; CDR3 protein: CASSEYPGQLGELFF
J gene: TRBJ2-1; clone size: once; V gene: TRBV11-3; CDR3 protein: CASSLAGLDNEQFF
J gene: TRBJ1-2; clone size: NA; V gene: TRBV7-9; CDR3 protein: CASSLVTDTLYGYTF
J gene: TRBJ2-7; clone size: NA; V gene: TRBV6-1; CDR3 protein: CASSDSGQGPYEQYF
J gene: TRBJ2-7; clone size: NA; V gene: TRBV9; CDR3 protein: CASSPPRGDEQYF
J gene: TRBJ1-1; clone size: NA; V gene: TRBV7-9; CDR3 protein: CASSSSTNTEAFF
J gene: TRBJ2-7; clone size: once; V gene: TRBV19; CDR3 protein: CASSREPGGRGYEQYF
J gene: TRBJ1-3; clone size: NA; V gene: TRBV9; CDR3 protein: CASSVEEVSGNTIYF
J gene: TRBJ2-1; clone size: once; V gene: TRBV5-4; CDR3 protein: CASSPPSSGQYNEQFF
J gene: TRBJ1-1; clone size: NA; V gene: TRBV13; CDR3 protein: CASSLATERKAFF
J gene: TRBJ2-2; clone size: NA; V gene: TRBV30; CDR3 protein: CAWSMTGELFF
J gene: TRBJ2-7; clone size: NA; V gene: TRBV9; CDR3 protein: CASSPGDYEQYF
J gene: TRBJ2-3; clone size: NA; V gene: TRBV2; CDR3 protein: CASRAEGALGTDTQYF
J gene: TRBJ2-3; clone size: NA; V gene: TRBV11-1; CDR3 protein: CASSFGGPDTQYF
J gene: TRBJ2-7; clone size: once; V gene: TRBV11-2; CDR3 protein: CASGGSSYEQYF
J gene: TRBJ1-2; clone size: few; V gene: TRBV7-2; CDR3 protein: CASSFGGWYGADGYTF
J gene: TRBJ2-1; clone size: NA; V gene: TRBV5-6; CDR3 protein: CASALGTSGANEQFF
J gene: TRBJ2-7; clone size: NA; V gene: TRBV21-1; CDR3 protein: CASSKVEMSKSYEQYF
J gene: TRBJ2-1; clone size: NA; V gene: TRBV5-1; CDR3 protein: CASSLGPGALRYNEQFF
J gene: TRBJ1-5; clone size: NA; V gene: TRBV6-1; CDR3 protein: CASELSEGGFQPQHF
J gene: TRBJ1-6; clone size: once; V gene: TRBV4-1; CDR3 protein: CASSQPGTGLGSPLHF
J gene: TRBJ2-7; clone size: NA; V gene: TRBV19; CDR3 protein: CASSIRAGGRNEQYF
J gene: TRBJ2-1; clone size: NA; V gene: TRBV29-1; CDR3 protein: CSVVSQDYNEQFF
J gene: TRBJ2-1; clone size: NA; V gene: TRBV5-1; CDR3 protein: CASSLGGYNEQFF
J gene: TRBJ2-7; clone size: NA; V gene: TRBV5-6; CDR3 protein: CASSFEDRAFEQYF
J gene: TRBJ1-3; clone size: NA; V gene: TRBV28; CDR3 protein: CASSLRGPSSGNTIYF
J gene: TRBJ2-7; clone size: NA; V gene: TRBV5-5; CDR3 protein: CASSPESGEQYF
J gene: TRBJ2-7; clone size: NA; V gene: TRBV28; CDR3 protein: CASRIRGGYEQYF
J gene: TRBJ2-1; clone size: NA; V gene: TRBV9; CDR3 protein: CASSSWPHFAGDNRSYNEQFF
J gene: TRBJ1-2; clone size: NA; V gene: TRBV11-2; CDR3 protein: CASSLGPEDYGYTF
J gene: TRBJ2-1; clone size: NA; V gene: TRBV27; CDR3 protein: CASSRGPGSLSLEQFF
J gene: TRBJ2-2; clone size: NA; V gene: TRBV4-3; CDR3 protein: CASSPKDRRTGELFF
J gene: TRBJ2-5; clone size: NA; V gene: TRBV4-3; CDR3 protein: CASSRDRNQETQYF
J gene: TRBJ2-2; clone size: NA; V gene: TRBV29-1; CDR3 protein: CSVEEGVATGELFF
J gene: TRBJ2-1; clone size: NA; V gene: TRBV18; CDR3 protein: CASSLPPPLQEQFF
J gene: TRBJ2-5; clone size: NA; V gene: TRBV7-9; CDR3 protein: CASSQGFLSSGGIQETQYF
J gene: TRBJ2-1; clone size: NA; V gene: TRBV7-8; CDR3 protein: CASRPTSGGASSYNEQFF
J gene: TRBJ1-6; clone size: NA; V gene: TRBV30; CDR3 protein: CAWTRGSPLHF
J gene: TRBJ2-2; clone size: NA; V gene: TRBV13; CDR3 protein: CASSGVGLSTGELFF
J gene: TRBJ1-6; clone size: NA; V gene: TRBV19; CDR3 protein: CASSIAHRGDSPLHF
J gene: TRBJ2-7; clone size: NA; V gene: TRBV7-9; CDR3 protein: CASSLGLAGTSYEQYF
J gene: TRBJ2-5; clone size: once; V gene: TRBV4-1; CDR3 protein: CASSQGERLQETQYF
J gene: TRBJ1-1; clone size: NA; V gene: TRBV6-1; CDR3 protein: CASSEEAALSTEAFF
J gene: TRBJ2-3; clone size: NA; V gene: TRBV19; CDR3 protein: CASSPLRLAGKTDTQYF
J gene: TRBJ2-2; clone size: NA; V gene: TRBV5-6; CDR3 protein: CASSEGTSGRTGELFF
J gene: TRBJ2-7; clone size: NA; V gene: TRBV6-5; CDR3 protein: CASSPGLAGLYEQYF
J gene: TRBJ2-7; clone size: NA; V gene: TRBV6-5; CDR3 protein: CASSYSTGEASYEQYF
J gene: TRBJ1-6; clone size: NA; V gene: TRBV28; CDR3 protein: CASSQTGGWNSPLHF
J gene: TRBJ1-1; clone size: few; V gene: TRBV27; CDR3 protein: CASSLSSGAEAFF